Included here is one TCR beta chain sequence, with context. What it binds is unknown. These data belong to a study of shared clonotypes between healthy human individuals. Study conclusions and caveats: The sharing of 4% to 5.5% of naive CD4 clonotypes was seen across a handful of donors. Against clonotypes common to all four donors, non-shared ones had lower generation probabilities. Sample collection involved blood only; tissue repertoires are likely different.

Assay execution took place at the deep level. Using immunoSEQ multiplex PCR, the repertoire was profiled, and TCRdb retains in-frame clones only, with some absent. The data hold 2 million to 2.5 million clones, with just under 95% observed a single time. This TCR was recovered from a man between 18 and 29 years old in good health. Some clones in this sample may be carry-over from other donors' samples. Sequencing was carried out using naive CD4+ T cells from PBMCs. The subset denotes: CD45RA+ positively selected.

CDR3 residues: CASSLSRVGGNEQFF. CDR3 nucleotides: TGTGCCAGCAGTTTATCTAGAGTAGGAGGCAATGAGCAGTTCTTC. The chain links TRBV27 to TRBJ2-1; D might be TRBD2 (5 bases). CDR1 and CDR2 from the germline V gene are MNHEY and SMNVEV (reference sequence). The V end lost 0 bases, the J end lost 6 bases, and 12 bases lay between the germline ends. This CDR3 has 15 amino acids.